This T cell receptor (beta chain) appears in the sequencing data of a study of cytomegalovirus exposure and HLA in healthy donors. The repertoire was sequenced with immunoSEQ multiplex PCR; TCRdb's copy has only in-frame clones and lacks some. The sample carries 180,000 or so clones, approximately 90% recorded once. Trimming took off 6 bases at V and 1 base at J, with 17 bases between the two ends. This CDR3 contains 16 residues. Per the germline V gene, CDR1 is SNHLY and CDR2 is FYNNEI. Separate from the 666-subject first cohort, the approximately 130-subject validation cohort was the one that the donors belonged to. Study results and caveats: Cytomegalovirus status, reportedly, was diagnosed with high specificity and sensitivity by the classifier.

A remark on this clone: Its antigen is not identified.

J is TRBJ2-3 and V is TRBV2, with D possibly being TRBD2 (7 bases). The TCR was taken from a woman aged 25 to 39 in good health and CMV-seronegative. The sample consisted of PBMCs. CDR3 DNA sequence: TGTGCCAGCAGCCCGACGGGGGGCTTAGGCACAGATACGCAGTATTTT. Translation gives CASSPTGGLGTDTQYF.